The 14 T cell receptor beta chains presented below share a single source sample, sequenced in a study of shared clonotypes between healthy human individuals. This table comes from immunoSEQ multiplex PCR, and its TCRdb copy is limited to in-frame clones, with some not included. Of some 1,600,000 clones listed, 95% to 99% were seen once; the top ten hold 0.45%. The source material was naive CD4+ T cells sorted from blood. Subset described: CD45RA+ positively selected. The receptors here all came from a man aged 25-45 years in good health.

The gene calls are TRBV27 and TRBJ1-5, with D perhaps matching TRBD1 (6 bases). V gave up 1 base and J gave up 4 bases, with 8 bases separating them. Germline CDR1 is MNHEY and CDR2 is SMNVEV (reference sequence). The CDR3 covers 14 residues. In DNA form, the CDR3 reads TGTGCCAGCAGTTTATTCGACAGGAATCAGCCCCAGCATTTT. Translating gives CASSLFDRNQPQHF.

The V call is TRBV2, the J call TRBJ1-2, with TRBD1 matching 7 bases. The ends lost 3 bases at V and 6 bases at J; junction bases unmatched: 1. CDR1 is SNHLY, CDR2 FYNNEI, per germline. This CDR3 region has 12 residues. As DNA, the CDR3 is TGTGCCAGCAGTGAGACAGGGAATGGCTACACCTTC. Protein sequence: CASSETGNGYTF.

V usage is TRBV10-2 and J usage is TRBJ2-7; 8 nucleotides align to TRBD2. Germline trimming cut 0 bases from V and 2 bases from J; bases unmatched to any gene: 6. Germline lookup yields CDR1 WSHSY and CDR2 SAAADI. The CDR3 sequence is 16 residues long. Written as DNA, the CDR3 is TGCGCCAGCAGTGAGTCGATACCGGGAGGGCCCTACGAGCAGTACTTC. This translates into CASSESIPGGPYEQYF.

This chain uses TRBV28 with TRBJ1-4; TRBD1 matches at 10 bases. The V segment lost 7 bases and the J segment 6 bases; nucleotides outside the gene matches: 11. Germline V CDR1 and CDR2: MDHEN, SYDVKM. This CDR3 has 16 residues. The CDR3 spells CASTLPTGTGDEKLFF. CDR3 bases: TGTGCCAGCACCCTTCCTACCGGGACAGGGGATGAAAAACTGTTTTTT.

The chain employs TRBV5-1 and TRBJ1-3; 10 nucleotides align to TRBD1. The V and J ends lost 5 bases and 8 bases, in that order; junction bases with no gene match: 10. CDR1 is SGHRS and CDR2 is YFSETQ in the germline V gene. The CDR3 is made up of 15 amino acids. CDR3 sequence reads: CASSPGTGVGYTIYF. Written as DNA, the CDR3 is TGCGCCAGCAGTCCCGGGACAGGGGTAGGATACACCATATATTTT. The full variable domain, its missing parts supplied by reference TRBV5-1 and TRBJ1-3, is KAGVTQTPRYLIKTRGQQVTLSCSPISGHRSVSWYQQTPGQGLQFLFEYFSETQRNKGNFPGRFSGRQFSNSRSEMNVSTLELGDSALYLCASSPGTGVGYTIYFGEGSWLTVV.

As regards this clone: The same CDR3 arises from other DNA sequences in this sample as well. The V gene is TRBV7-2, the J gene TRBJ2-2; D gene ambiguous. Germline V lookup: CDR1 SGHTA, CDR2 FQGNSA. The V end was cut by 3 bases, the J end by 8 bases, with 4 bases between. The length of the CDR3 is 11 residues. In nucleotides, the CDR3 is TGTGCCAGCAGCTTGAGTGGGGAGCTGTTTTTT. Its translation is CASSLSGELFF. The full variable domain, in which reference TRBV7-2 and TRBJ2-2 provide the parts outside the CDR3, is GAGVSQSPSNKVTEKGKDVELRCDPISGHTALYWYRQSLGQGLEFLIYFQGNSAPDKSGLPSDRFSAERTGGSVSTLTIQRTQQEDSAVYLCASSLSGELFFGEGSRLTVL.

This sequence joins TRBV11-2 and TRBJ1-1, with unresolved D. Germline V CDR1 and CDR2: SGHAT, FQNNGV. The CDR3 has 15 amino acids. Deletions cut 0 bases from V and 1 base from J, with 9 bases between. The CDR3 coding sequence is TGTGCCAGCAGCTTAGATCCGTGGGAGAACACTGAAGCTTTCTTT. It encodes CASSLDPWENTEAFF.

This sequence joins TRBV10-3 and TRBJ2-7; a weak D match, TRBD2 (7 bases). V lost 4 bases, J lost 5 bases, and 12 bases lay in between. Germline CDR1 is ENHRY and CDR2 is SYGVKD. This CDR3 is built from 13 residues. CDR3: CAISAGGEDEQYF. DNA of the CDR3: TGTGCCATCAGTGCGGGGGGCGAGGACGAGCAGTACTTC.

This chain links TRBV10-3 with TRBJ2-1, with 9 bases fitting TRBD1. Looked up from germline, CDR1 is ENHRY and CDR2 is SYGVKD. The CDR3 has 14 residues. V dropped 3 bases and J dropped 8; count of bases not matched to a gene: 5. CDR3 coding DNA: TGTGCCATCAGTGAAGGGACAGGGATGGATGAGCAGTTCTTC. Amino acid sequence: CAISEGTGMDEQFF.

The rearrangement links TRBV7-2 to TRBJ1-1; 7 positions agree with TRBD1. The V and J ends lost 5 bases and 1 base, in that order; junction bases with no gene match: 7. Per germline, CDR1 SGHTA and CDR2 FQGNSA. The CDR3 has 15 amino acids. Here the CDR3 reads CASSINRGENTEAFF. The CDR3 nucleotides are TGTGCCAGCAGCATTAACAGGGGAGAGAACACTGAAGCTTTCTTT.

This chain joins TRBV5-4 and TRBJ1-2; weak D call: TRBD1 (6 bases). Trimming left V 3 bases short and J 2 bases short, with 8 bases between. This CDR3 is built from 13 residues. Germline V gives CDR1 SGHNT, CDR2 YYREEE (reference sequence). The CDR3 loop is CASSYGQNYGYTF. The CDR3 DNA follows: TGTGCCAGCAGCTACGGACAGAACTATGGCTACACCTTC.

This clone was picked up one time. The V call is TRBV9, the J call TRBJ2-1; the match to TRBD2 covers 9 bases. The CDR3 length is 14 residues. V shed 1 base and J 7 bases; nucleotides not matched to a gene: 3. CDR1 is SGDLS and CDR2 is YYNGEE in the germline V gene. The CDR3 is CASSVLAGWNEQFF. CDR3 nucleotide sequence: TGTGCCAGCAGCGTACTAGCGGGATGGAATGAGCAGTTCTTC.

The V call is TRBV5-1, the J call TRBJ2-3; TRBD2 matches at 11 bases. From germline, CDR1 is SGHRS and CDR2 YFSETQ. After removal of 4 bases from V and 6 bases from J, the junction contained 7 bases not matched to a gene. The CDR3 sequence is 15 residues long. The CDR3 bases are TGCGCCAGCAGCCTTAGCGGGAGGGTTCAGGATACGCAGTATTTT. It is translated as CASSLSGRVQDTQYF.

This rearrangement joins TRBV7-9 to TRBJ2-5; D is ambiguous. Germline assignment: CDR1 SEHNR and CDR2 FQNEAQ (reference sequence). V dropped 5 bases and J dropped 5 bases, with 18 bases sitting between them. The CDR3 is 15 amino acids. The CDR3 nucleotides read TGTGCCAGCAGCCCGAATTTGGGGATTCAGGAGACCCAGTACTTC. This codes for CASSPNLGIQETQYF.